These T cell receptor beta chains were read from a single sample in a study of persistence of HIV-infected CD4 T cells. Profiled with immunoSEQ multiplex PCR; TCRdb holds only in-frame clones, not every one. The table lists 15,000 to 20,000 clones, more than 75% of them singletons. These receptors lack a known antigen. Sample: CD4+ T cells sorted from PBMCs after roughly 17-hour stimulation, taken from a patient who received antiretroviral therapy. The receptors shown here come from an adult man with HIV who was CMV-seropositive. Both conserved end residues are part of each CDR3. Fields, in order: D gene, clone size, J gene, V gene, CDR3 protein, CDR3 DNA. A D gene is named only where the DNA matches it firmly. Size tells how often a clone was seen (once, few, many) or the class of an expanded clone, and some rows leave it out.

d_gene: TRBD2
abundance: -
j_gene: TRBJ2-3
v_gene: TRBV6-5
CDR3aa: CASRAGGPTDTQYF
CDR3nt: TGTGCCAGCAGGGCGGGGGGGCCGACAGATACGCAGTATTTT

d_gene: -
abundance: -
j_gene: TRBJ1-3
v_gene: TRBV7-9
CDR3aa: CASSLEYAGPGNTIYF
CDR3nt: TGTGCCAGCAGCTTAGAATACGCCGGGCCTGGAAACACCATATATTTT

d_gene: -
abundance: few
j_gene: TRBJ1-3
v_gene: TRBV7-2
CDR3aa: CASSSFDGNTIYF
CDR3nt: TGTGCCAGCAGCTCCTTCGACGGAAACACCATATATTTT

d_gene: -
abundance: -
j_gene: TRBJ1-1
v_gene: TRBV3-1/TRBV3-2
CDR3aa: CASSQAGGNTEAFF
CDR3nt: TGTGCCAGCAGCCAAGCCGGGGGTAACACTGAAGCTTTCTTT

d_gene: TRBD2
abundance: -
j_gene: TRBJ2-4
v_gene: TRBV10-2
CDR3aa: CASRSTSEPLNIQYF
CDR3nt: TGCGCCAGCCGCTCGACTAGCGAGCCCTTAAACATTCAGTACTTC

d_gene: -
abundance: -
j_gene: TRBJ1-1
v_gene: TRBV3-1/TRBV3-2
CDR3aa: CASSQFTEAFF
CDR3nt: TGTGCCAGCAGCCAGTTTACTGAAGCTTTCTTT

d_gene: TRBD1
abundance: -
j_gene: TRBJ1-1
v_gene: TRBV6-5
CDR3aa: CASRYQGGTEAFF
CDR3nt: TGTGCCAGCAGATATCAGGGGGGGACTGAAGCTTTCTTT

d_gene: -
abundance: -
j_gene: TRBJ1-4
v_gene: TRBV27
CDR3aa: CASRTTGLSNEKLFF
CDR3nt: TGTGCCAGCAGGACTACAGGTTTAAGTAATGAAAAACTGTTTTTT

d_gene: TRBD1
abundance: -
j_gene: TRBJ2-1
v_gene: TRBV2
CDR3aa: CASSSGTGHDEQFF
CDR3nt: TGTGCCAGCAGTTCCGGGACAGGTCATGATGAGCAGTTCTTC

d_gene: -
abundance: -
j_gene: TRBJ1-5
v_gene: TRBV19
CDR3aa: CASSISEPNQPQHF
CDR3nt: TGTGCCAGTAGTATCTCTGAACCCAATCAGCCCCAGCATTTT

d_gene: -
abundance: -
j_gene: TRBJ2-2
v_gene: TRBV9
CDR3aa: CASSVARQGGAGELFF
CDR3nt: TGTGCCAGCAGCGTAGCCCGACAGGGAGGGGCCGGGGAGCTGTTTTTT

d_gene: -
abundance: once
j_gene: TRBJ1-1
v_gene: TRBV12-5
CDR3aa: CASGLVGTGLKNTEAFF
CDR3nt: TGTGCTAGTGGTTTGGTAGGTACGGGACTGAAGAACACTGAAGCTTTCTTT

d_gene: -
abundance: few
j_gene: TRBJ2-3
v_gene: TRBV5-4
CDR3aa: CASSRRQGGADTQYF
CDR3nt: TGTGCCAGCAGCCGACGACAGGGAGGGGCAGATACGCAGTATTTT

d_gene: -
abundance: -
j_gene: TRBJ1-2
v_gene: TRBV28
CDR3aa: CASSVPPQNGYTF
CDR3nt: TGTGCCAGCAGCGTCCCTCCGCAGAATGGCTACACCTTC

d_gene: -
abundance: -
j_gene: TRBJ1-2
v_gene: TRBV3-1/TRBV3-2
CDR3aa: CASSQDYNGYGYTF
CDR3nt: TGTGCCAGCAGCCAAGATTACAACGGTTATGGCTACACCTTC

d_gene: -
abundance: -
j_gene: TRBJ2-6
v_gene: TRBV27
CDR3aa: CASTPAGRPGANVLTF
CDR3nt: TGTGCCAGCACCCCGGCAGGGAGACCTGGGGCCAACGTCCTGACTTTC

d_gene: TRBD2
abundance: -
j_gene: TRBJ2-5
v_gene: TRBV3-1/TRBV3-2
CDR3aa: CASSQRGGQETQYF
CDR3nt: TGTGCCAGCAGCCAACGGGGGGGACAAGAGACCCAGTACTTC

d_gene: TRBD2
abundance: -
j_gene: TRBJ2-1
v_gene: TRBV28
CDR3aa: CASSPTSGGAWEQFF
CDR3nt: TGTGCCAGCAGCCCAACTAGCGGGGGGGCCTGGGAGCAGTTCTTC

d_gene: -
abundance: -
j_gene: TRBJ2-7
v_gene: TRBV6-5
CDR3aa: CASSYSWGRGGEQYF
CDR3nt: TGTGCCAGCAGTTACTCTTGGGGCAGGGGAGGCGAGCAGTACTTC

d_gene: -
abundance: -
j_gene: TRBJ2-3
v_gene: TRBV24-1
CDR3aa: CATSDPKISSTDTQYF
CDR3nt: TGTGCCACCAGTGACCCTAAAATCTCTAGCACAGATACGCAGTATTTT

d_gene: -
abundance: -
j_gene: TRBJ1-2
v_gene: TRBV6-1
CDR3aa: CASSELPRRSGGYTF
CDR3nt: TGTGCCAGCAGTGAACTCCCGAGGCGGTCGGGGGGCTACACCTTC

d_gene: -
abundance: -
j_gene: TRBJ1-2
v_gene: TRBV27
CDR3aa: CASSLRKGAGYTF
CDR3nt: TGTGCCAGCAGTTTACGCAAGGGTGCAGGCTACACCTTC

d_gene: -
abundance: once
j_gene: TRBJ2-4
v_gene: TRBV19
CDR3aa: CASSPGGPPGDIQYF
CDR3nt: TGTGCCAGTAGCCCCGGAGGGCCACCTGGGGACATTCAGTACTTC

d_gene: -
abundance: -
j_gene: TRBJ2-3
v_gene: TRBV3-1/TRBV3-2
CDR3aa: CASTQGYTQYF
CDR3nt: TGTGCCAGCACCCAGGGTTATACGCAGTATTTT

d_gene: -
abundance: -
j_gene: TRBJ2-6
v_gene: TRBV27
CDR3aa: CASSLLQTGTGANVLTF
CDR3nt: TGTGCCAGCAGTTTATTGCAGACAGGAACTGGGGCCAACGTCCTGACTTTC

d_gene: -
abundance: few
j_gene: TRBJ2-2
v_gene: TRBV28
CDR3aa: CASREPRVRAGELFF
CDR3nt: TGTGCCAGCAGGGAACCCAGGGTTAGGGCCGGGGAGCTGTTTTTT

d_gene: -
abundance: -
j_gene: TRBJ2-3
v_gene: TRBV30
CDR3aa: CAWTQNSDTQYF
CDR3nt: TGTGCCTGGACTCAAAATTCAGATACGCAGTATTTT

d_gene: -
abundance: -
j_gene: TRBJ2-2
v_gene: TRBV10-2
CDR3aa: CASNLNSGGSGELFF
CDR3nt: TGCGCCAGCAATCTCAACTCCGGGGGCAGCGGGGAGCTGTTTTTT

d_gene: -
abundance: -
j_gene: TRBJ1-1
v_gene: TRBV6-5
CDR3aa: CASSYSNPNTEAFF
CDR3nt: TGTGCCAGCAGTTACTCGAATCCTAACACTGAAGCTTTCTTT

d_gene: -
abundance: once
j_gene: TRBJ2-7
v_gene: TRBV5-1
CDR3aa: CASSSWTGSSYEQYF
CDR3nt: TGCGCCAGCAGCTCGTGGACCGGCTCCTCCTACGAGCAGTACTTC

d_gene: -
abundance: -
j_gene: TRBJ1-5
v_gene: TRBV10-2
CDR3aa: CASTGTSNQPQHF
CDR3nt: TGCGCCAGCACAGGGACGAGCAATCAGCCCCAGCATTTT

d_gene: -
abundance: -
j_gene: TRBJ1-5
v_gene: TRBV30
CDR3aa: CAWSGHGNQPQHF
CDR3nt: TGTGCCTGGAGTGGACATGGCAATCAGCCCCAGCATTTT

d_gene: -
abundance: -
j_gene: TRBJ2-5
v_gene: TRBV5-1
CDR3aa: CASSPTGDQETQYF
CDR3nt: TGCGCCAGCAGCCCTACGGGGGACCAAGAGACCCAGTACTTC

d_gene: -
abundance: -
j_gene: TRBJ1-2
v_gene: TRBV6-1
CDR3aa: CASSEVAGANYGYTF
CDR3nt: TGTGCCAGCAGTGAAGTAGCAGGAGCTAACTATGGCTACACCTTC

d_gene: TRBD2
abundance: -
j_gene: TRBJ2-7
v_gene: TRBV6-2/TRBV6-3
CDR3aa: CASSLTGLAGRSYEQYF
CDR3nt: TGTGCCAGCAGCCTTACGGGACTAGCGGGCCGATCCTACGAGCAGTACTTC

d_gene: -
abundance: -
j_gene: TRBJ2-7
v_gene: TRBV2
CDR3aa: CATRDGSYEQYF
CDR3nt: TGTGCCACTCGGGACGGCTCTTACGAGCAGTACTTC

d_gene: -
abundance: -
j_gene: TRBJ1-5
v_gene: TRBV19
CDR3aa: CASSIDLRRQQNQPQHF
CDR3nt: TGTGCCAGTAGTATAGATCTAAGGCGACAGCAGAATCAGCCCCAGCATTTT

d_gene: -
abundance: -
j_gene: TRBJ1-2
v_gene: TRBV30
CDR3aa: CAWSQGYGYTF
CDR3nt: TGTGCCTGGTCCCAGGGATATGGCTACACCTTC

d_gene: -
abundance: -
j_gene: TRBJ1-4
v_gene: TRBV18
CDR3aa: CASSLDRTLNEKLFF
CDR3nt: TGTGCCAGCTCACTCGACAGGACCCTTAATGAAAAACTGTTTTTT

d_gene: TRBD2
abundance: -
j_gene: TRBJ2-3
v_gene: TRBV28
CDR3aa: CATHVAGRADTQYF
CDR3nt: TGTGCCACGCACGTGGCGGGGAGGGCAGATACGCAGTATTTT

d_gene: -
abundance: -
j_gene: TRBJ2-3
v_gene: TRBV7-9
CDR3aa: CASKGTSSGGDTQYF
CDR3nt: TGTGCCAGCAAGGGGACTTCTTCTGGCGGAGATACGCAGTATTTT

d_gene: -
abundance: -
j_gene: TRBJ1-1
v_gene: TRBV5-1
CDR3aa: CASSIAGNTEAFF
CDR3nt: TGCGCCAGCAGCATTGCCGGGAACACTGAAGCTTTCTTT

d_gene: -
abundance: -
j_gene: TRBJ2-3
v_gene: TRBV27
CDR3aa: CASRYPDSDTQYF
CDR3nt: TGTGCCAGCAGGTATCCAGATTCAGATACGCAGTATTTT

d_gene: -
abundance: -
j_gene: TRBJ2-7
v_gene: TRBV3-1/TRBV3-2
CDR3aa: CASSQGWSSYEQYF
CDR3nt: TGTGCCAGCAGCCAAGGATGGAGCTCCTACGAGCAGTACTTC

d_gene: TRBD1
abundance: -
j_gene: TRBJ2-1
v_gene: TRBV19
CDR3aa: CASSAGTGGGRNEQFF
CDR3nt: TGTGCCAGTAGTGCGGGGACAGGGGGTGGTAGGAATGAGCAGTTCTTC

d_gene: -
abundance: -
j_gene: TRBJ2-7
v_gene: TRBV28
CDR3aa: CASSAGHTAKQYF
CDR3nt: TGTGCCAGCAGCGCGGGGCACACAGCTAAGCAGTACTTC

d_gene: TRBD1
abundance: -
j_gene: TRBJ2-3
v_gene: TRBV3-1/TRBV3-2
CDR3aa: CASSQGDWDRVTDTQYF
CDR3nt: TGTGCCAGCAGCCAAGGGGACTGGGACAGGGTCACAGATACGCAGTATTTT

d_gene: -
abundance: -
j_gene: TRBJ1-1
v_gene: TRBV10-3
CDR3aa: CAISEYGSRTNTEAFF
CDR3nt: TGTGCCATCAGTGAATATGGATCCAGGACGAACACTGAAGCTTTCTTT

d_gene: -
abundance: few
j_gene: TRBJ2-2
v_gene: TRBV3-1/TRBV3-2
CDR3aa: CASSDWGTGELFF
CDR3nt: TGTGCCAGCAGCGATTGGGGAACCGGGGAGCTGTTTTTT